This T cell receptor (beta chain) was observed in a study of cytomegalovirus exposure and HLA in healthy donors. Study observations and caveats: From TCR beta sequences, most subjects' HLA-A and HLA-B alleles were reportedly predicted accurately. A later analysis associated 16,951 TCR beta sequences with HLA alleles at a 0.05 false discovery rate. Three chains linked to CMV were shown in vitro to be specific for CMV antigens.

To note about this clone: Its antigen is currently unknown.

The PCR employed 60 Vbeta primers together with 13 Jbeta primers. The data were produced by immunoSEQ multiplex PCR, yet TCRdb's version contains in-frame clones alone and is incomplete. The repertoire has approximately 150,000 clones, 85% of them found once; the top ten carry approximately 2.5%. Germline assignment: CDR1 SGHRS and CDR2 YFSETQ. V lost 0 bases, J lost 2 bases, and 13 bases lay in between. The CDR3 extends over 16 amino acids. Source material: PBMCs. The chain is built from TRBV5-1 and TRBJ2-3, with D possibly being TRBD2 (6 bases). The sequence derives from a man aged 25-40 years in good health and CMV-seropositive. The DNA for the CDR3 is TGCGCCAGCAGCTTGGGTATTGCGGGGCCCACAGATACGCAGTATTTT. This codes for CASSLGIAGPTDTQYF.